This T cell receptor (beta chain) was sequenced in a study of blood T cell repertoires in COVID-19. Study overall: Sites across the United States, Italy and Spain contributed samples from acute and convalescent COVID-19. T cells, B-cell-depleted T cells, or PBMCs supplied cDNA or gDNA.

This clone has more than one count but fewer than ten. As originally analysed: Amplification from reference gene primers served as the basis for estimated nucleated cell counts. Clones were read by immunoSEQ multiplex PCR, and TCRdb kept only the in-frame ones, dropping some. Clone size and the V and J calls come from that table; the DNA yielded D and trimming. In the table there are around 430,000 clones, around 89% of which are singletons. Trimming cost V 3 bases and J 5 bases; bases outside gene matches: 13. Germline CDR1 is MNHEY and CDR2 is SMNVEV (reference sequence). This CDR3 comprises 17 residues.

The V gene is TRBV27, the J gene TRBJ2-7; 10 nucleotides agree with TRBD1. Sequences were obtained from peripheral blood. The clonotype comes from a woman between 50 and 59 years old with COVID-19, enrolled during active disease. The DNA for the CDR3 is TGTGCCAGCAGTTTGATTTGGACAGGGGGACCCCTGGACGAGCAGTACTTC. It is translated as CASSLIWTGGPLDEQYF.